This TCR beta chain was recovered during a study of blood T cell repertoires in COVID-19. Study as a whole: Material from acute and convalescent COVID-19 was sourced from the United States, Italy and Spain. Sources were T cells, B-cell-depleted T cells, or PBMCs; the material itself was cDNA or gDNA.

V gave up 2 bases and J gave up 0 bases; unmatched junction bases: 11. Germline V gene sequence: CDR1 MGHRA, CDR2 YSYEKL. This CDR3 is 19 amino acids long. Per the original data handling: Estimation of nucleated cell counts was performed using reference gene primer amplification. The table came from immunoSEQ multiplex PCR; TCRdb's copy has only in-frame clones and leaves some out. V and J calls and clone size are given by that table; D and trimming were obtained from the DNA. The table records hundreds of thousands of clones, around 84% of them present only once. V gene TRBV4-1 combines with J gene TRBJ2-3; 10 bases align to TRBD2. The sequence came from a man between 65 and 79 years old with acute or convalescent COVID-19. The sample consisted of peripheral blood. The DNA of the CDR3 is TGCGCCAGCAGCCAAAGACCGAGCGGGGGGGAGACCAGCACAGATACGCAGTATTTT. Residues: CASSQRPSGGETSTDTQYF.